The 10 T cell receptor beta chains below were found in one sample sequenced in a study of blood T cell repertoires in COVID-19. The data were produced by immunoSEQ multiplex PCR, yet TCRdb's version contains in-frame clones alone and is incomplete. The table shows some 380,000 clones, with approximately 85% occurring only once. Sequenced: PBMCs or T cells enriched from blood (not recorded which). The receptors were gathered from a woman aged 35 to 49 with acute COVID-19.

This chain uses TRBV3-1 (or the pseudogene TRBV3-2) with TRBJ2-5; TRBD2 aligns across 13 bases. The germline CDR1 and CDR2 sequences are LGHDT and YNNKEL (reference sequence). The CDR3 sequence is 16 residues long. V shed 5 bases, J shed 5 bases, and the junction held 8 bases outside the gene matches. The CDR3 is CASSYTSGGAVETQYF. The CDR3 DNA sequence: TGTGCCAGCAGCTACACTAGCGGGGGGGCCGTCGAGACCCAGTACTTC.

The J gene is TRBJ1-1, the V gene TRBV30; D may be TRBD1 (5 bases). Trimming shortened V by 4 bases and J by 10 bases, and 10 bases separated the two germline ends. Germline-derived CDR1 and CDR2 are GTSNPN and SVGIG (reference sequence). The CDR3 consists of 10 residues. As DNA, the CDR3 is TGTGCCTGGATGGGGCGGAGAGCTTTCTTT. The encoded protein is CAWMGRRAFF.

This chain links TRBV5-1 with TRBJ1-5, with a possible D match to TRBD1 (6 bases). The CDR3 totals 13 residues. Trimming removed 2 bases at V and 8 bases at J, with 11 bases between. Germline V gives CDR1 SGHRS, CDR2 YFSETQ. As DNA, the CDR3 is TGCGCCAGCAGCTTCGGCAGGGGCGAGCCCCAGCATTTT. Its protein product is CASSFGRGEPQHF.

The rearrangement uses TRBV30 and TRBJ1-6; no reliable D call. Germline V gene sequence: CDR1 GTSNPN, CDR2 SVGIG (reference sequence). V gave up 5 bases and J gave up 0 bases, with 8 bases separating them. The CDR3 covers 14 residues. CDR3 DNA sequence: TGTGCCTGGGGCCGAAGCTCCTATAATTCACCCCTCCACTTT. It codes for CAWGRSSYNSPLHF.

This clone came up once. The V and J genes are TRBV24-1 and TRBJ1-3, with 7 nucleotides matching TRBD1. The germline CDR1 and CDR2 sequences are KGHDR and SFDVKD. V shed 2 bases and J 8 bases; nucleotides not matched to a gene: 5. CDR3 size: 14 residues. The CDR3 coding sequence is TGTGCCACCAGTGATTCCTGGACAGGCGACACCATATATTTT. Protein sequence: CATSDSWTGDTIYF.

V gene TRBV7-2 combines with J gene TRBJ1-2, with 8 bases that match TRBD1. The ends lost 4 bases at V and 4 bases at J; junction bases unmatched: 8. The germline V gene has CDR1 SGHTA and CDR2 FQGNSA. The CDR3 runs to 15 residues. The CDR3 nucleotides are TGTGCCAGCAGCTCGAGGACAGGGCTCTCCTATGGCTACACCTTC. Translation: CASSSRTGLSYGYTF. Based on the CDR3 plus reference TRBV7-2 and TRBJ1-2, the full variable domain is GAGVSQSPSNKVTEKGKDVELRCDPISGHTALYWYRQSLGQGLEFLIYFQGNSAPDKSGLPSDRFSAERTGGSVSTLTIQRTQQEDSAVYLCASSSRTGLSYGYTFGSGTRLTVV.

Concerning this clone: One end of the junction varies from germline; a read error may be responsible. The chain joins TRBV3-1 (or the pseudogene TRBV3-2) to TRBJ1-4; D call uncertain. The CDR3 extends over 13 amino acids. Germline-derived CDR1 and CDR2 are LGHDT and YNNKEL (reference sequence). The CDR3 region is CASSPLGPGILSF. The CDR3 DNA reads TGTGCCAGCAGCCCTCTCGGGCCGGGGATTCTTAGTTTT.

The V gene is TRBV4-1, the J gene TRBJ2-4; 7 bases match TRBD1. Germline V lookup: CDR1 MGHRA, CDR2 YSYEKL. The V segment lost 4 bases and the J segment 3 bases; nucleotides outside the gene matches: 3. This CDR3 has 14 amino acids. The CDR3 spells CASSPRDSKNIQYF. CDR3 coding DNA: TGCGCCAGCAGCCCGAGGGACAGCAAAAACATTCAGTACTTC.

This sequence joins TRBV7-6 and TRBJ1-5; no definite D call. The CDR3 spans 14 residues. Per the germline V gene, CDR1 is SGHVS and CDR2 is FNYEAQ. V was shortened by 1 base and J by 2 bases, with 6 bases between the two germline ends. CDR3 sequence: CASSLDPGNQPQHF. The CDR3 bases are TGTGCCAGCAGCTTAGATCCCGGCAATCAGCCCCAGCATTTT. The variable domain in full, with the rest retrieved from reference TRBV7-6 and TRBJ1-5, is GAGVSQSPRYKVTKRGQDVALRCDPISGHVSLYWYRQALGQGPEFLTYFNYEAQQDKSGLPNDRFSAERPEGSISTLTIQRTEQRDSAMYRCASSLDPGNQPQHFGDGTRLSIL.

The chain couples TRBV4-1 to TRBJ1-5; D ambiguous. The germline V gene encodes CDR1 MGHRA and CDR2 YSYEKL. V lost 0 bases and J 7 bases, leaving 25 bases between the germline ends. This CDR3 is built from 19 residues. The CDR3 sequence is CASSQEVWPTKEKRQPQHF. CDR3 coding DNA: TGCGCCAGCAGCCAAGAAGTTTGGCCAACCAAGGAGAAGAGGCAGCCCCAGCATTTT.